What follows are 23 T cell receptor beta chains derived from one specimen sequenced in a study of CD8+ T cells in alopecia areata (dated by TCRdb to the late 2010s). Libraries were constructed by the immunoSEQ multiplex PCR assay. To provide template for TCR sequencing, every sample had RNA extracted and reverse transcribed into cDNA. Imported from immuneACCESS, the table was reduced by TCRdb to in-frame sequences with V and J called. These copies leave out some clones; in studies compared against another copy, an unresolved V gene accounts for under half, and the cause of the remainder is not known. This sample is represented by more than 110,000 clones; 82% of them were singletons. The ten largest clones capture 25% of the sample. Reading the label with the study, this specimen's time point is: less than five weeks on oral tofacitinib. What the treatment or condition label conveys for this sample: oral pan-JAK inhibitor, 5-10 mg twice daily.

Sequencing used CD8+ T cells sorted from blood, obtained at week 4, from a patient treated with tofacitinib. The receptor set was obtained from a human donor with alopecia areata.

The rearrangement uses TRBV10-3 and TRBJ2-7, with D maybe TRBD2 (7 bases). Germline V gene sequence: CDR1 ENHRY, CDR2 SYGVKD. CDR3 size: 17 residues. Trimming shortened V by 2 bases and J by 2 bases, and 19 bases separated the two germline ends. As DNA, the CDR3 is TGTGCCATCAGTGAGCGGGGGCTGGGGGGGTCCGCCTACGAGCAGTACTTC. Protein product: CAISERGLGGSAYEQYF.

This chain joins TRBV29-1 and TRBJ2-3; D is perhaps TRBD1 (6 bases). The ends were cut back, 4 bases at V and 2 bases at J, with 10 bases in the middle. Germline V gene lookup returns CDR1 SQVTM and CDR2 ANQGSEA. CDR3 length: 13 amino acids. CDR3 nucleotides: TGCAGCGTTGCCAGGGGTCTCACAGATACGCAGTATTTT. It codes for CSVARGLTDTQYF.

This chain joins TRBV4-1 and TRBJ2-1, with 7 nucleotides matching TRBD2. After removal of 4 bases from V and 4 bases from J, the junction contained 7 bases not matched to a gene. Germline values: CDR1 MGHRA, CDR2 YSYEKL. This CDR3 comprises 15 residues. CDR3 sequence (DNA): TGCGCCAGCAGCCCCTCTAGCGGAACTTACAATGAGCAGTTCTTC. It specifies CASSPSSGTYNEQFF.

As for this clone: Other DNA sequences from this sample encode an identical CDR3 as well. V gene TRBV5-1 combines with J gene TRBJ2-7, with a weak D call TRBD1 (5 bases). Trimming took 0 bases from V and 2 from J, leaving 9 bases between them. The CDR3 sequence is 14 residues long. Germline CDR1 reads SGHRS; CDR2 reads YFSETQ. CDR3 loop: CASSLAGNPYEQYF. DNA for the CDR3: TGCGCCAGCAGCTTGGCAGGGAACCCCTACGAGCAGTACTTC.

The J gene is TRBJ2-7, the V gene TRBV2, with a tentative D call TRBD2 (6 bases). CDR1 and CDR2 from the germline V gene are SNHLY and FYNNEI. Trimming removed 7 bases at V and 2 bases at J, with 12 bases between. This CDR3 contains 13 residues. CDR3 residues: CASMEGWTYEQYF. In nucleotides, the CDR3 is TGTGCCAGCATGGAGGGTTGGACCTACGAGCAGTACTTC.

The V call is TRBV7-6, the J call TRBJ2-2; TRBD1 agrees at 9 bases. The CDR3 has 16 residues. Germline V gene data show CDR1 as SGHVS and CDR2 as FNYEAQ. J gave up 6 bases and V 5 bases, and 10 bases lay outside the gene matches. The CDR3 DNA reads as TGTGCCAGCAGCACAGGGACAGGGCCGACGGCCGGGGAGCTGTTTTTT. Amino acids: CASSTGTGPTAGELFF.

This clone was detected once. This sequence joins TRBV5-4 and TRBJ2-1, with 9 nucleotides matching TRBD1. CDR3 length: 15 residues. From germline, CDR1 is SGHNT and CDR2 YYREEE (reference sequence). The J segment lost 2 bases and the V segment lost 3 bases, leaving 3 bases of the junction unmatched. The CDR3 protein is CASSSQGAPYNEQFF. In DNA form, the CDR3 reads TGTGCCAGCAGCTCACAGGGGGCTCCCTACAATGAGCAGTTCTTC.

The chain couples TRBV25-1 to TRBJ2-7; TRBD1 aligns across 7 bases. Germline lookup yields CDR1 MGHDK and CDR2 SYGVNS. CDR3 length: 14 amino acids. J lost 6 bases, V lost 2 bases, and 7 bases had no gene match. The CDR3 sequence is CASSEQGQPLEQYF. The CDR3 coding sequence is TGTGCCAGCAGTGAACAGGGACAGCCCCTCGAGCAGTACTTC.

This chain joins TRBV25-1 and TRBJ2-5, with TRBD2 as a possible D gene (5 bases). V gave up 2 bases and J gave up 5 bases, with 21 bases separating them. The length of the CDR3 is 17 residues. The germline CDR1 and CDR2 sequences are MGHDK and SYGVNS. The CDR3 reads CASSEGLVRSPGETQYF. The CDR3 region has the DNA TGTGCCAGCAGTGAAGGGCTCGTCAGGAGCCCGGGGGAGACCCAGTACTTC.

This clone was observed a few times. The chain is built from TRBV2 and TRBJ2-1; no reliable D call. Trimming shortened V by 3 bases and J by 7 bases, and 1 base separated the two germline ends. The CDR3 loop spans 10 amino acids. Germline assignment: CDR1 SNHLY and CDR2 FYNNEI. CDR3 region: CASSENEQFF. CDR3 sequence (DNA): TGTGCCAGCAGTGAGAATGAGCAGTTCTTC. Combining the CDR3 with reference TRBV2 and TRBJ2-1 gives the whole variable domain EPEVTQTPSHQVTQMGQEVILRCVPISNHLYFYWYRQILGQKVEFLVSFYNNEISEKSEIFDDQFSVERPDGSNFTLKIRSTKLEDSAMYFCASSENEQFFGPGTRLTVL.

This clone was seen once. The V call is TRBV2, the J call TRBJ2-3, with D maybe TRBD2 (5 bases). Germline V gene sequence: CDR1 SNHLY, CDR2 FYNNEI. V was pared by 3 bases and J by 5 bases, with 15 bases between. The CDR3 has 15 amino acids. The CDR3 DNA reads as TGTGCCAGCAGTGATTCGTCGGGGTTCATAGATACGCAGTATTTT. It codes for CASSDSSGFIDTQYF.

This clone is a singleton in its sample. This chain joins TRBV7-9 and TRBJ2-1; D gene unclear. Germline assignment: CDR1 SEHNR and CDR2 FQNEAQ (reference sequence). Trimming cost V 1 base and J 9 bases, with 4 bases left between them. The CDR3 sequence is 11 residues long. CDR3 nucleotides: TGTGCCAGCAGCTTAGATGGTGAGCAGTTCTTC. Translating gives CASSLDGEQFF.

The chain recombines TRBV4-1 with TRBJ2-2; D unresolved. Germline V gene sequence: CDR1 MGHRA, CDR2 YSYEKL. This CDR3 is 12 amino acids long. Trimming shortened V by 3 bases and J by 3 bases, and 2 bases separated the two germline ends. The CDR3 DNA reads TGCGCCAGCAGCCACCACACCGGGGAGCTGTTTTTT. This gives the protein CASSHHTGELFF.

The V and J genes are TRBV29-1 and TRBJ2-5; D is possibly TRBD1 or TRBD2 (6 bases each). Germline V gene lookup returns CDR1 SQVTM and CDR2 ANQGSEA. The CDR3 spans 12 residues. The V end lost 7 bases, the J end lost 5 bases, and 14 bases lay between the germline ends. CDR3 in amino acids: CSGKGGVETQYF. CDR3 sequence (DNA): TGCAGCGGCAAGGGGGGCGTGGAGACCCAGTACTTC.

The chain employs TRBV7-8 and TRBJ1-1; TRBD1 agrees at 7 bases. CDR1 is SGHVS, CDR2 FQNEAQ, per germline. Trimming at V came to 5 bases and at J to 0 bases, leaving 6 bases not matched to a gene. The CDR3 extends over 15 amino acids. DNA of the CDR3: TGTGCCAGCAGCACCCGACAGGGTATGAACACTGAAGCTTTCTTT. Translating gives CASSTRQGMNTEAFF.

CDR3 DNA sequence: TGCAGTGCTTCGGACGGCTACGAGCAGTACTTC. It encodes CSASDGYEQYF. V is TRBV20-1 and J is TRBJ2-7; D unclear. There are 11 residues in the CDR3. V lost 5 bases, J lost 3 bases, and 8 bases lay in between. The germline CDR1 and CDR2 sequences are DFQATT and SNEGSKA (reference sequence).

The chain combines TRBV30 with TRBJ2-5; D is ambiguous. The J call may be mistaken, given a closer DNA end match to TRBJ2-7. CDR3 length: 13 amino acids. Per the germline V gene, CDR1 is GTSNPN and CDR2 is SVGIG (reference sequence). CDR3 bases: TGTGCCTGGAGTACCCTTGGGGATTACGAGCAGTACTTC. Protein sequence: CAWSTLGDYEQYF.

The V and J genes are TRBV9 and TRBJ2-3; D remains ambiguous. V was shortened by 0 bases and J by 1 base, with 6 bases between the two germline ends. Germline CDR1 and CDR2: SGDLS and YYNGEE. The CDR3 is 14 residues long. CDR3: CASSVDQGTDTQYF. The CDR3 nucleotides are TGTGCCAGCAGCGTAGACCAGGGCACAGATACGCAGTATTTT.

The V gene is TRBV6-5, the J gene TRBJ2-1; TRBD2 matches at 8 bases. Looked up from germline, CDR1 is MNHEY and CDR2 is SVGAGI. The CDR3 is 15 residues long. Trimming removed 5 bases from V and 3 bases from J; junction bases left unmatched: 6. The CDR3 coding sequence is TGTGCCAGCAGTACTACTAGCGGTCTCTACAATGAGCAGTTCTTC. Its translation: CASSTTSGLYNEQFF.

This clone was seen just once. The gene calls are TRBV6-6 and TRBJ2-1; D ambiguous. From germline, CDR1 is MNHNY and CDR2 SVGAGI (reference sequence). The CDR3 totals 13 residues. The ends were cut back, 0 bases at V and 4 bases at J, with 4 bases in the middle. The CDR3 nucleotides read TGTGCCAGCAGTTACTCGGGATACAATGAGCAGTTCTTC. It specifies CASSYSGYNEQFF.

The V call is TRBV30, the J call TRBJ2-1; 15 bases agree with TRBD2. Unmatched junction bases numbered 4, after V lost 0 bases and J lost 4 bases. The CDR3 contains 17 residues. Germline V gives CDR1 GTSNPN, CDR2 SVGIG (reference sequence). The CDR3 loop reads CAWSVLGLAGGYNEQFF. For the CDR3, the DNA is TGTGCCTGGAGTGTACTGGGACTAGCGGGGGGATACAATGAGCAGTTCTTC. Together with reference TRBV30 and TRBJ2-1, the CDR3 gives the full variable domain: SQTIHQWPATLVQPVGSPLSLECTVEGTSNPNLYWYRQAAGRGLQLLFYSVGIGQISSEVPQNLSASRPQDRQFILSSKKLLLSDSGFYLCAWSVLGLAGGYNEQFFGPGTRLTVL.

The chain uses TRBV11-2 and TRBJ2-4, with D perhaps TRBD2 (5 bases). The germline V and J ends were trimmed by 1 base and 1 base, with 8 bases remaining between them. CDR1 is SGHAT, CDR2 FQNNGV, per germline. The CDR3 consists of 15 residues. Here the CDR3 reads CASSLGTRAKNIQYF. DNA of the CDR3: TGTGCCAGCAGCTTAGGTACTAGGGCCAAAAACATTCAGTACTTC.

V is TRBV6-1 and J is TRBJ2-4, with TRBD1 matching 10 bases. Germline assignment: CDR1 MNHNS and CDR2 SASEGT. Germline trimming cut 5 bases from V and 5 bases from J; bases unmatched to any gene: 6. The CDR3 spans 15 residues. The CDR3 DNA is TGTGCCAGCAGTAAAACCGGGACAGGGGAAAACATTCAGTACTTC. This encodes CASSKTGTGENIQYF.